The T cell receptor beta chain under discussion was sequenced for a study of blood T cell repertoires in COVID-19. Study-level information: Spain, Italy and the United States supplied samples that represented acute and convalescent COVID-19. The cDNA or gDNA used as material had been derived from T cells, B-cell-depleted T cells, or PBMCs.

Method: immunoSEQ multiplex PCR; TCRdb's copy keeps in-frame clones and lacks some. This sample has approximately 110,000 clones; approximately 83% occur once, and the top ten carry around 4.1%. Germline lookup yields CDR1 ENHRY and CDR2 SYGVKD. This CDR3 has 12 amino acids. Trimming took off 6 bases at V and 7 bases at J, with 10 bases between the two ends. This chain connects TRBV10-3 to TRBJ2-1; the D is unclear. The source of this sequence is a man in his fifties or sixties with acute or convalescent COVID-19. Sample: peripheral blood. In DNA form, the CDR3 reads TGTGCCATCAGCGCCACGGTAAATGAGCAGTTCTTC. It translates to CAISATVNEQFF.